Each of the 27 T cell receptor beta chains below was sequenced from the same sample in a study of blood T cells in healthy people across ages. Then a second PCR, running roughly 7 to 11 cycles, was carried out with a sample-barcoded 5' primer and a J-beta primer mix. MiXCR was run by TCRdb on the 5' RACE reads, yielding one entry per CDR3 protein. The profile covers around 900,000 distinct CDR3 sequences, with under 30% appearing a single time and roughly 17% taken by the ten largest. Sequenced: blood. The receptors stem from a woman aged 80 or over in good health.

This clonotype has only a few counts. V gene TRBV27 combines with J gene TRBJ1-5; D gene unclear. Germline CDR1 and CDR2: MNHEY and SMNVEV (reference sequence). The V end was cut by 0 bases, the J end by 3 bases, with 9 bases between. CDR3 size: 15 residues. CDR3 region: CASSLSLGYNQPQHF. The DNA for the CDR3 is TGTGCCAGCAGTTTATCGCTCGGATACAATCAGCCCCAGCATTTT.

V gene TRBV7-3 combines with J gene TRBJ2-5, with TRBD1 matching over 7 bases. Germline V gives CDR1 SGHTA, CDR2 FQGTGA. J gave up 1 base and V 5 bases, and 7 bases lay outside the gene matches. There are 15 residues in the CDR3. The CDR3 bases are TGTGCCAGCAGCCCTCAGCCAGGGGGCCAAGAGACCCAGTACTTC. It translates to CASSPQPGGQETQYF. Together with reference TRBV7-3 and TRBJ2-5, the CDR3 gives the full variable domain: GAGVSQTPSNKVTEKGKYVELRCDPISGHTALYWYRQSLGQGPEFLIYFQGTGAADDSGLPNDRFFAVRPEGSVSTLKIQRTERGDSAVYLCASSPQPGGQETQYFGPGTRLLVL.

The table lists this clonotype with many counts. The gene calls are TRBV7-9 and TRBJ2-5; perhaps TRBD2 as D (6 bases). The CDR3 has 14 amino acids. Trimming shortened V by 3 bases and J by 2 bases, and 10 bases separated the two germline ends. Per germline, CDR1 SEHNR and CDR2 FQNEAQ (reference sequence). The CDR3 is CASSFWDFQETQYF. The DNA of the CDR3 is TGTGCCAGCAGCTTCTGGGACTTTCAAGAGACCCAGTACTTC.

For this clonotype: A much larger clone sits a single nucleotide away, making a read error possible. J is TRBJ1-2 and V is TRBV12-3 or TRBV12-4; no clear D gene. V was shortened by 7 bases and J by 4 bases, with 13 bases between the two germline ends. The CDR3 loop spans 13 amino acids. CDR3 sequence (DNA): TGTGCCAGCAATTCTTTCCTCCTCTATGGCTACACCTTC. Amino acid sequence: CASNSFLLYGYTF.

Ten or more counts support this clonotype. V and J are TRBV10-3 and TRBJ1-2; D uncertain. The CDR3 is 11 residues long. The ends were cut back, 3 bases at V and 8 bases at J, with 7 bases in the middle. CDR1 and CDR2 (germline): ENHRY, SYGVKD. The CDR3 nucleotides are TGTGCCATCAGTGAACGGGGAGGCTACACCTTC. This gives the protein CAISERGGYTF.

The V and J genes are TRBV24-1 and TRBJ1-2; D is undetermined. V lost 5 bases and J 0 bases, leaving 9 bases between the germline ends. The CDR3 contains 14 residues. Per the germline V gene, CDR1 is KGHDR and CDR2 is SFDVKD. CDR3 sequence (DNA): TGTGCCACCAGTGCTGACGGATCTAACTATGGCTACACCTTC. This gives the protein CATSADGSNYGYTF.

This clonotype appeared many times. J is TRBJ2-5 and V is TRBV7-2; TRBD2 matches at 14 bases. After removal of 5 bases from V and 3 bases from J, the junction contained 5 bases not matched to a gene. The germline gives CDR1 SGHTA, CDR2 FQGNSA. The CDR3 is 16 residues long. CDR3 DNA: TGTGCCAGCAGCCCGACGGGACTAGCGGGGGAAGAGACCCAGTACTTC. Translated, it gives CASSPTGLAGEETQYF.

The table lists this clonotype with many counts. The chain uses TRBV7-8 and TRBJ2-3; TRBD2 matches at 9 bases. Trimming cost V 5 bases and J 1 base; bases outside gene matches: 10. This CDR3 comprises 17 residues. Germline V gene lookup returns CDR1 SGHVS and CDR2 FQNEAQ. The CDR3 reads CASSLLGGGGGTDTQYF. CDR3 nucleotide sequence: TGTGCCAGCAGCCTCCTAGGGGGCGGGGGGGGCACAGATACGCAGTATTTT.

This chain joins TRBV15 and TRBJ1-5; TRBD1 might be the D (5 bases). Germline V lookup: CDR1 LNHNV, CDR2 YYDKDF (reference sequence). This CDR3 is 16 amino acids long. Trimming left V 1 base short and J 3 bases short, with 13 bases between. CDR3 coding DNA: TGTGCCACCAGCAGAGTTGGCAGGGCAGACAATCAGCCCCAGCATTTT. Residues: CATSRVGRADNQPQHF.

This clonotype was seen ten or more times. The chain is built from TRBV6-5 and TRBJ2-7; 7 positions agree with TRBD1. Losses at the gene ends were 7 bases for V and 5 bases for J; bases not matched to a gene: 11. Germline V CDR1 and CDR2: MNHEY, SVGAGI. The CDR3 has 14 residues. The CDR3 reads CASTKPTGSHEQYF. As DNA, the CDR3 is TGTGCCAGCACCAAACCGACAGGGAGCCACGAGCAGTACTTC.

This clonotype was found many times. The chain couples TRBV27 to TRBJ1-2; possibly TRBD1 for D (6 bases). Germline V lookup: CDR1 MNHEY, CDR2 SMNVEV (reference sequence). Trimming took 8 bases from V and 4 from J, leaving 20 bases between them. The CDR3 loop spans 15 amino acids. CDR3 sequence reads: CASGPQGSKAYGYTF. CDR3 bases: TGTGCCAGCGGTCCACAGGGATCTAAGGCCTATGGCTACACCTTC.

This clonotype was seen repeatedly, ten times or more. This chain joins TRBV7-2 and TRBJ2-2; D perhaps matches TRBD1 (5 bases). This CDR3 spans 18 amino acids. Germline CDR1 SGHTA, CDR2 FQGNSA. Trimming cost V 1 base and J 1 base, with 16 bases left between them. The CDR3: CASSLVRVGAQNTGELFF. In DNA, the CDR3 is TGTGCCAGCAGCTTAGTTCGTGTTGGGGCGCAGAACACCGGGGAGCTGTTTTTT.

This clonotype was counted at least ten times. The V and J genes are TRBV4-2 and TRBJ2-7; D unclear. Trimming took off 2 bases at V and 1 base at J, with 12 bases between the two ends. Germline V lookup: CDR1 LGHNA, CDR2 YNFKEQ. The CDR3 is 15 amino acids. The CDR3 sequence is CASSQSVQGSYEQYF. DNA of the CDR3: TGTGCCAGCAGCCAAAGCGTCCAAGGGTCCTACGAGCAGTACTTC.

This clonotype was seen many times. This chain connects TRBV7-9 to TRBJ2-7, with D perhaps matching TRBD2 (5 bases). This CDR3 spans 15 amino acids. Trimming took off 3 bases at V and 2 bases at J, with 14 bases between the two ends. Germline CDR1 reads SEHNR; CDR2 reads FQNEAQ (reference sequence). The CDR3 DNA sequence: TGTGCCAGCAGCTTGCAAACTGCCGGGGCCTACGAGCAGTACTTC. Protein: CASSLQTAGAYEQYF.

About this clonotype: With a much larger clone just one base away, this may be a read error. The CDR3 DNA reads TGTGCCAGCAGTGAAGGTAGTACCGCAGATACGCAGTATTTT. Translating gives CASSEGSTADTQYF. V and J are TRBV6-1 and TRBJ2-3; no reliable D call. From germline, CDR1 is MNHNS and CDR2 SASEGT. This CDR3 comprises 14 residues. V dropped 1 base and J dropped 4 bases, with 9 bases sitting between them.

This clonotype was seen repeatedly, ten times or more. The rearrangement uses TRBV28 and TRBJ2-1; 10 nucleotides agree with TRBD2. V shed 1 base and J 4 bases; nucleotides not matched to a gene: 7. This CDR3 spans 17 amino acids. Germline CDR1 reads MDHEN; CDR2 reads SYDVKM. In nucleotides, the CDR3 is TGTGCCAGCAGTTTATCTAGGGCTAGCGGGGGTTACAATGAGCAGTTCTTC. Protein: CASSLSRASGGYNEQFF.

In this sample, this clonotype turned up a few times. A read error is possible here, since a much larger clone lies one base away. The rearrangement joins TRBV29-1 to TRBJ1-2; no reliable D call. Per the germline V gene, CDR1 is SQVTM and CDR2 is ANQGSEA. The CDR3 totals 12 residues. CDR3 sequence (DNA): TGCAGCGGTGAAACGGGGAGATATGGCTACACCTTC. Its protein is CSGETGRYGYTF. Variable domain in full (rest from reference TRBV29-1 and TRBJ1-2): SAVISQKPSRDICQRGTSLTIQCQVDSQVTMMFWYRQQPGQSLTLIATANQGSEATYESGFVIDKFPISRPNLTFSTLTVSNMSPEDSSIYLCSGETGRYGYTFGSGTRLTVV.

This clonotype was seen more than once but under ten times. The rearrangement links TRBV4-1 to TRBJ2-3; possibly TRBD2 for D (5 bases). V lost 4 bases, J lost 2 bases, and 13 bases lay in between. CDR3 size: 15 residues. The V gene's germline CDR1 is MGHRA and CDR2 YSYEKL. This CDR3 is CASSLKHGDTDTQYF. The CDR3 DNA is TGCGCCAGCAGCCTTAAACACGGGGACACAGATACGCAGTATTTT.

This clonotype was observed many times. V usage is TRBV4-2 and J usage is TRBJ2-5; 10 nucleotides align to TRBD2. After removal of 5 bases from V and 1 base from J, the junction contained 7 bases not matched to a gene. CDR1 LGHNA and CDR2 YNFKEQ come from the germline V gene. The CDR3 spans 16 residues. In DNA form, the CDR3 reads TGTGCCAGCAGCGCTCGGAGCGGGGGGGCCCAAGAGACCCAGTACTTC. Amino acids: CASSARSGGAQETQYF.

This clonotype was observed many times. V and J are TRBV5-1 and TRBJ2-3; D is tentatively TRBD1 or TRBD2 (5 bases each). The CDR3 runs to 14 residues. V shed 1 base and J shed 5 bases, with 11 bases lying between them. Germline V gene data show CDR1 as SGHRS and CDR2 as YFSETQ. The CDR3 region is CASSLLRGRDTQYF. The CDR3 coding sequence is TGCGCCAGCAGCTTGTTACGGGGACGAGATACGCAGTATTTT.

About this clonotype: Compared with germline, one end of the junction differs, possibly owing to a read error. This chain connects TRBV4-3 to TRBJ1-4; possibly TRBD1 for D (6 bases). The CDR3 covers 16 residues. Germline CDR1 is LGHNA and CDR2 is YSLEER. The CDR3 sequence: CASSQRARTENGKLFF. In DNA form, the CDR3 reads TGCGCCAGCAGCCAACGAGCTAGGACAGAGAATGGAAAACTGTTTTTT.

The CDR3 bases are TGTGCCAGCAGCACCACTAGCGGGAGGACCAATGAGCAGTTCTTC. This translates into CASSTTSGRTNEQFF. This chain connects TRBV11-2 to TRBJ2-1; TRBD2 aligns across 12 bases. Germline values: CDR1 SGHAT, CDR2 FQNNGV. V was pared by 5 bases and J by 6 bases, with 5 bases of the junction left unmatched. The CDR3 extends over 15 amino acids.

This clonotype was seen ten or more times. The rearrangement joins TRBV30 to TRBJ1-2; D is unclear. V shed 3 bases and J shed 0 bases, with 5 bases lying between them. The germline V gene encodes CDR1 GTSNPN and CDR2 SVGIG (reference sequence). This CDR3 has 12 residues. The CDR3 sequence is CAWRVTNYGYTF. The DNA for the CDR3 is TGTGCCTGGAGAGTGACTAACTATGGCTACACCTTC.

In nucleotides, the CDR3 is TGCAGTGCTAAGCACCTTACCGGCACCTGTGGCTACACCTTC. Translating gives CSAKHLTGTCGYTF. The V and J genes are TRBV20-1 and TRBJ1-2; D gene unclear. Trimming removed 4 bases at V and 7 bases at J, with 19 bases between. This CDR3 has 14 amino acids. Germline CDR1 DFQATT, CDR2 SNEGSKA (reference sequence).

The chain combines TRBV20-1 with TRBJ1-4; no definite D call. CDR3 size: 15 residues. Trimming pared 1 base from V and 6 bases from J, leaving 15 bases between. Per the germline V gene, CDR1 is DFQATT and CDR2 is SNEGSKA (reference sequence). CDR3 sequence: CSARGLEARHEKLFF. The CDR3 nucleotides read TGCAGTGCTAGAGGTTTAGAAGCCAGGCATGAAAAACTGTTTTTT.

This clonotype was seen repeatedly, ten times or more. The V and J genes are TRBV7-2 and TRBJ2-7; D perhaps matches TRBD2 (5 bases). V was cut by 1 base and J by 7 bases, with 11 bases left in between. Germline CDR1 is SGHTA and CDR2 is FQGNSA. This CDR3 has 13 amino acids. CDR3 sequence reads: CASSLVVGREQYF. The CDR3 DNA reads TGTGCCAGCAGCTTAGTCGTGGGGAGAGAGCAGTACTTC.

This clonotype was counted ten times or more. The rearrangement links TRBV12-3 or TRBV12-4 to TRBJ1-2; perhaps TRBD1 as D (5 bases). Trimming left V 2 bases short and J 12 bases short, with 10 bases between. This CDR3 spans 11 amino acids. This CDR3 is CASSLSGTDTF. DNA of the CDR3: TGTGCCAGCAGTTTATCAGGGACGGACACCTTC.